The 5 T cell receptor beta chains given below trace back to one sample, sequenced in a study of T cells in Graves' hyperthyroidism and ophthalmopathy (dated by TCRdb to the late 2010s). Receptor amplification or capture employed multiplex PCR. Data came from an Illumina HiSeq 2000. Amplification of TCR beta CDR3 regions was carried out from RNA transcripts. The first round of RT-PCR for the TCR CDR3 was performed with the HTBI primer set and the Qiagen OneStep RT-PCR kit. TCRdb reran the public reads through fastp at Q25 and MiXCR, keeping productive beta chains. Rows with a matching CDR3 protein are joined into one entry that keeps the most common DNA and genes. The sample records hundreds of thousands of distinct CDR3 sequences, 11% to 15% of which are singletons. Together, the top ten hold 9.5% to 13% of the sample. Sequencing was performed on blood. These receptors were taken from a woman under 30 with Graves' hyperthyroidism.

This clonotype has a handful of counts. The rearrangement joins TRBV13 to TRBJ1-4, with 8 bases that match TRBD1. The V segment lost 5 bases and the J segment 1 base; nucleotides outside the gene matches: 6. In germline, CDR1 is PRHDT, CDR2 FYEKMQ (reference sequence). The CDR3 consists of 16 residues. The CDR3 nucleotides are TGTGCCAGCAGCGCTGGGACAGGTCGAACTAATGAAAAACTGTTTTTT. Protein product: CASSAGTGRTNEKLFF. Full variable domain (remainder filled in from reference TRBV13 and TRBJ1-4): AAGVIQSPRHLIKEKRETATLKCYPIPRHDTVYWYQQGPGQDPQFLISFYEKMQSDKGSIPDRFSAQQFSDYHSELNMSSLELGDSALYFCASSAGTGRTNEKLFFGSGTQLSVL.

A few counts support this clonotype. J is TRBJ1-3 and V is TRBV7-6; 7 bases are a match to TRBD1. The CDR3 is 16 amino acids. Germline V gene data show CDR1 as SGHVS and CDR2 as FNYEAQ. J was trimmed by 0 bases and V by 5 bases; bases with no gene match: 7. Here the CDR3 DNA reads TGTGCCAGCAGCAGCCGGGACAGCTCCTCTGGAAACACCATATATTTT. It is translated as CASSSRDSSSGNTIYF. Using reference TRBV7-6 and TRBJ1-3 for the parts outside the CDR3, the full variable domain is GAGVSQSPRYKVTKRGQDVALRCDPISGHVSLYWYRQALGQGPEFLTYFNYEAQQDKSGLPNDRFSAERPEGSISTLTIQRTEQRDSAMYRCASSSRDSSSGNTIYFGEGSWLTVV.

This clonotype was detected many times. This chain connects TRBV20-1 to TRBJ2-3; TRBD2 might be the D (6 bases). This CDR3 contains 15 residues. The V gene's germline CDR1 is DFQATT and CDR2 SNEGSKA (reference sequence). V was cut by 2 bases and J by 2 bases, with 14 bases left in between. In DNA, the CDR3 is TGCAGTGCTAGACATGGGACTTTCTTCACAGATACGCAGTATTTT. Residues: CSARHGTFFTDTQYF.

For this clonotype: Given a much more abundant clone one base away, this may be a read error. V is TRBV18 and J is TRBJ1-2; D is unresolved. Germline V gene sequence: CDR1 KGHSH, CDR2 LQKENI. CDR3 size: 16 residues. Here the CDR3 DNA reads TGTGCCAGCCCACCAATGGGTTCGACGGCTGACTATGGCTACACCTTC. Its protein product is CASPPMGSTADYGYTF.

A few counts support this clonotype. The chain carries TRBV5-5 and TRBJ2-7, with 8 nucleotides matching TRBD1. Germline V gives CDR1 SGHKS, CDR2 YYEKEE (reference sequence). The CDR3 length is 15 residues. V shed 4 bases and J 1 base; nucleotides not matched to a gene: 7. CDR3 in DNA: TGTGCCAGCAGCGGAACAGGGGGTCGGTCCTACGAGCAGTACTTC. Amino acid sequence: CASSGTGGRSYEQYF.